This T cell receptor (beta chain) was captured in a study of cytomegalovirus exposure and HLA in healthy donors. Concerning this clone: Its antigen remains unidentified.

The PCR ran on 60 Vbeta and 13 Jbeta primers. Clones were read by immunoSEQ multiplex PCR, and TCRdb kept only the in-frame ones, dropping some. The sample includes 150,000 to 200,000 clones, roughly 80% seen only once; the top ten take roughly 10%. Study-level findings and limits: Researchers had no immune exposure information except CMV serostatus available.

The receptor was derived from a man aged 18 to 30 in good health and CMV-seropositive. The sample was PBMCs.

CDR3: CASSPATATGGEQFF. CDR3 bases: TGTGCCAGCAGTCCAGCGACCGCGACCGGGGGTGAGCAGTTCTTC. The V and J genes are TRBV6-5 and TRBJ2-1, with D tentatively TRBD2 (6 bases). Germline V CDR1 and CDR2: MNHEY, SVGAGI. The CDR3 covers 15 residues. V was trimmed by 5 bases and J by 9 bases, leaving 20 bases between them.